This TCR beta chain was found in a study of beta chain features in type 1 diabetes. The overall study: The patients were much like the healthy donors in age, gender and cell yields. Investigators examined approximately 110,000,000 sorted cells across all samples.

The investigators reverse transcribed all of the isolated RNA, so they sequenced expressed TCRB transcripts. An average approximately 4 million reads came from naive, central memory and regulatory T cell samples. Sequencing was performed with immunoSEQ multiplex PCR; in TCRdb, only in-frame clones are kept and a portion is missing. The sample lists roughly 300,000 clones; roughly an eighth were seen once. Naive, central memory, regulatory and stem cell-like memory cells within the CD4+ compartment were sorted using CD45RO/CCR7/CD25/CD127/CD95/CD27. Germline V gene lookup returns CDR1 SGHTA and CDR2 FQGTGA. V shed 5 bases and J 7 bases; nucleotides not matched to a gene: 7. The CDR3 consists of 13 residues. This clone was seen a few times. Its antigen is currently unknown. Findings and limits, study-wide: Type 1 diabetes patients had moderately but significantly shorter TCRB CDR3s in all four CD4+ subsets.

The J gene is TRBJ1-1, the V gene TRBV7-3, with 7 bases aligning to TRBD1. The receptor's source is a man aged 25 to 45 with type 1 diabetes. Sequenced input: naive CD4+ T cells from blood. CDR3 sequence (DNA): TGTGCCAGCAGCCTACAAGGGGGCAGTGAAGCTTTCTTT. Translation: CASSLQGGSEAFF.